Described below is a single T cell receptor beta chain sequence and its context. This clonotype has a count of ten or more. The antigen it recognizes is unknown. No qualities accompany the bases; no much larger clone lies one base away. These data belong to a study of human T cells and chemical hapten exposure (dated by TCRdb to about 2021). The study in broad terms: For sensitization, 2% DPC in acetone was applied to an approximately 2 cm by approximately 2 cm area of upper inner arm skin. Most of the patients in the cohort were female, and the cohort covered alopecia areata with under or over 50% scalp involvement, alopecia totalis and alopecia universalis. Patient blood was sampled pre-sensitization (week 0) and at 2, 6 and about 24 weeks after DPC sensitization. Some 29 alopecia patients gave blood for TCR sequencing at one to four time points (pre-sensitization, 2, 6 and 24 weeks). Patch testing was done on the upper back using Finn chambers containing 0.01% DPC, and results were scored after 6 days according to International Contact Dermatitis Research Group standards. Libraries were pooled for sequencing, and per-sample TCR yields varied mainly because of small differences in library volumes within the pool. The study tracked peripheral blood TCR repertoire changes in vivo during primary and secondary sensitization to the hapten diphenylcyclopropenone (DPC) in alopecia patients. Throughout the study period of 20 to 30 weeks, patients also received therapeutic DPC doses to the scalp every week. Overall results and qualifications from the work: Significantly more large CDR3 similarity clusters were formed by expanded TCRs than by pre-sensitization or healthy control sets, consistent with antigen-driven responses. After repeated subsampling, the strength of the expansion versus patch-test correlation and the threshold at which it became significant changed. No change with DPC sensitization was found in the number of TCRs above 1 in 1000 frequency, and no evidence of global repertoire structure alterations was found. Patch test score correlated positively with the number of PT1 expanded TCRs, reaching significance at thresholds 8, 16 and 32 but not at 4. Alopecia, a presumed autoimmune disease, was present in all patients, so the immune response of the patients might differ from that of healthy individuals.

The time point tag for this specimen amounts to: patch test 2, 6 weeks after DPC sensitization. In the paper's terms, the treatment or condition label means: therapeutic diphenylcyclopropenone sensitization with weekly scalp DPC. At each patch-test visit, blood was drawn before the patch test was applied. To be eligible, patients had to be aged 18 to 70, diagnosed with alopecia and judged suitable for DPC therapy, while pregnant patients were excluded. Total RNA was extracted from unfractionated whole blood collected in Tempus Blood RNA tubes. For this chain, trimming is 5 bases at the V end and 5 bases at the J end, and the number of junction bases without a gene match is 6. CDR1 and CDR2 (PRHDT, FYEKMQ) derive from the germline V gene (reference sequence). From its cysteine to its phenylalanine, the CDR3 spans 14 amino acids. Only the CDR3 part of the read is kept: 42 bases, read in frame from the first base.

Library preparation was by RACE. Sequencing was carried out with a NextSeq 500. During library preparation, unique molecular identifiers were attached to individual cDNA molecules so that TCRs could be counted quantitatively and reproducibly. Each blood RNA sample was used to sequence both TCR alpha and TCR beta chains. Concerning the study's data processing: The median number of TCRs per sample was some 100,000, ranging from about 23,224 to 690,600. V, J and CDR3 annotation of the TCR reads was carried out using the Decombinator software suite. For the PS versus PT1 abundance plots, all samples were subsampled to the same number of TCRs (28,000). Expanded TCRs were defined as absent before sensitization and observed at least eight times at the 2-week time point. TCRdb reworked the public reads: Q25 trimming with fastp, MiXCR clone assembly, productive beta chains retained. All rows with the same CDR3 protein become a single entry with the most common DNA and genes. These V and J calls originate from TCRdb's pipeline instead of the authors' own analysis. Within this sample are 350,000 to 400,000 distinct CDR3 sequences, with about 6% of them counted one time only. The ten largest clones add up to about 5.4% of the sample.

The sequence is built from TRBV13 and TRBJ2-7; the junction holds 10 bases that match TRBD2. The receptor was derived from a woman under 30 with alopecia areata. Some clones in this sample may be carry-over from other donors' samples. Sequenced material: whole blood, taken in connection with sensitization to the hapten diphenylcyclopropenone (DPC). The nucleotide sequence is given as TGTGCCAGCAGCGCCCGACTAGCGGGTAACGAGCAGTACTTC. This sequence encodes CASSARLAGNEQYF.